A single sample is the source of the 20 T cell receptor beta chains below, sequenced in a study of blood T cells in healthy people across ages. The use of a sample-barcoded 5' primer and a J-beta primer mix characterized a second PCR of 7 to 11 cycles. TCRdb used MiXCR to reprocess the 5' RACE reads, holding one entry per CDR3 protein. The sample yields hundreds of thousands of distinct CDR3 sequences, around 45% seen once. The source material was blood. The receptor source for this set is a man between 60 and 75 years old in good health.

The DNA of the CDR3 is TGCAGTGCTAGAGTGGCAGCTAGTGCCGATGGCTACACCTTC. It codes for CSARVAASADGYTF. This chain uses TRBV20-1 with TRBJ1-2, with no clear D. Germline values: CDR1 DFQATT, CDR2 SNEGSKA (reference sequence). Between the trimmed V and J ends, which lost 1 base and 6 bases, there was a span of 15 bases. The CDR3 runs 14 residues.

This chain connects TRBV29-1 to TRBJ2-7; a weak D match, TRBD1 (5 bases). Trimming pared 6 bases from V and 3 bases from J, leaving 12 bases between. The germline CDR1 and CDR2 sequences are SQVTM and ANQGSEA. The CDR3 extends over 12 amino acids. The chain's CDR3 is CSVKGANYEQYF. The CDR3 region has the DNA TGCAGCGTGAAAGGGGCGAACTACGAGCAGTACTTC.

The gene calls are TRBV12-3 or TRBV12-4 and TRBJ1-4; 10 bases match TRBD1. CDR3 length: 15 residues. Unmatched junction bases numbered 9, after V lost 6 bases and J lost 8 bases. CDR3 sequence reads: CASRISGTGDEKLFF. The CDR3 DNA reads TGTGCCAGCAGAATCAGTGGGACAGGGGACGAAAAACTGTTTTTT.

This clonotype turned up a few times. The chain couples TRBV7-6 to TRBJ1-1, with no clear D. The length of the CDR3 is 14 residues. V lost 8 bases and J lost 0, with 13 bases in between. Germline values: CDR1 SGHVS, CDR2 FNYEAQ. The CDR3 DNA is TGTGCCAGCCGCAGCACGAACATGAACACTGAAGCTTTCTTT. Its translation: CASRSTNMNTEAFF. The full variable domain, its missing parts supplied by reference TRBV7-6 and TRBJ1-1, is GAGVSQSPRYKVTKRGQDVALRCDPISGHVSLYWYRQALGQGPEFLTYFNYEAQQDKSGLPNDRFSAERPEGSISTLTIQRTEQRDSAMYRCASRSTNMNTEAFFGQGTRLTVV.

The chain joins TRBV7-9 to TRBJ2-5; D call uncertain. The germline V gene has CDR1 SEHNR and CDR2 FQNEAQ (reference sequence). The ends were cut back, 5 bases at V and 5 bases at J, with 12 bases in the middle. This CDR3 contains 13 residues. DNA for the CDR3: TGTGCCAGCAGCCCCCCCAACACGGAGACCCAGTACTTC. Translated, it gives CASSPPNTETQYF. The complete variable domain, with remaining parts taken from reference TRBV7-9 and TRBJ2-5, reads DTGVSQNPRHKITKRGQNVTFRCDPISEHNRLYWYRQTLGQGPEFLTYFQNEAQLEKSRLLSDRFSAERPKGSFSTLEIQRTEQGDSAMYLCASSPPNTETQYFGPGTRLLVL.

CDR3: CASSTYRGGETQYF. CDR3 bases: TGTGCCAGTAGTACTTACAGGGGTGGCGAGACCCAGTACTTC. The rearrangement uses TRBV19 and TRBJ2-5; TRBD1 matches at 7 bases. Per the germline V gene, CDR1 is LNHDA and CDR2 is SQIVND (reference sequence). This CDR3 is built from 14 residues. Unmatched junction bases numbered 7, after V lost 4 bases and J lost 5 bases.

This clonotype was detected many times. DNA for the CDR3: TGTGCCAGCCTTGACGGGACCTCCTACGAGCAGTACTTC. This translates into CASLDGTSYEQYF. The chain is built from TRBV21-1 and TRBJ2-7. TRBV21-1 has pseudogene status. CDR3 length: 13 amino acids.

This chain connects TRBV15 to TRBJ2-3; no clear D gene. This CDR3 comprises 12 residues. The V gene's germline CDR1 is LNHNV and CDR2 YYDKDF (reference sequence). Trimming removed 2 bases at V and 5 bases at J, with 5 bases between. This CDR3 is CATSRHVDTQYF. CDR3 coding DNA: TGTGCCACCAGCAGACATGTAGATACGCAGTATTTT.

J is TRBJ2-7 and V is TRBV10-3, with D perhaps given as TRBD1 or TRBD2 (7 bases each). Deletions cut 0 bases from V and 4 bases from J, with 13 bases between. Germline V CDR1 and CDR2: ENHRY, SYGVKD. CDR3 length: 15 amino acids. CDR3 in DNA: TGTGCCATCAGTGAGTCCCAGGGGGGGCCATACGAGCAGTACTTC. Protein sequence: CAISESQGGPYEQYF.

A single count supports this clonotype. The junction and the germline gene differ at one end; a read error may be behind it. CDR3 amino acids: CTSSARYGYTF. DNA for the CDR3: TGTACCAGCAGTGCTCGCTATGGCTACACCTTC. V is TRBV2 and J is TRBJ1-2; unclear D gene. The CDR3 is made up of 11 amino acids. The germline CDR1 and CDR2 sequences are SNHLY and FYNNEI.

The V and J genes are TRBV20-1 and TRBJ1-6, with D unresolved. This CDR3 is 14 amino acids long. The V end lost 4 bases, the J end lost 7 bases, and 14 bases lay between the germline ends. Germline V gene lookup returns CDR1 DFQATT and CDR2 SNEGSKA (reference sequence). The CDR3 loop is CSATPSQGNSPLHF. CDR3 DNA sequence: TGCAGTGCTACCCCCTCACAAGGGAATTCACCCCTCCACTTT.

The rearrangement links TRBV6-5 to TRBJ2-5; no firm D call. CDR3 length: 12 residues. Germline CDR1 is MNHEY and CDR2 is SVGAGI. Deletions cut 5 bases from V and 3 bases from J, with 7 bases between. CDR3 region: CASSQSKETQYF. CDR3 in DNA: TGTGCCAGCAGTCAATCGAAAGAGACCCAGTACTTC.

This sequence joins TRBV18 and TRBJ1-5; a weak D match, TRBD1 (5 bases). The CDR3 is made up of 15 amino acids. V shed 3 bases and J shed 4 bases, with 13 bases lying between them. CDR1 and CDR2 from the germline V gene are KGHSH and LQKENI. This CDR3 reads CASSPTGTPNQPQHF. The CDR3 DNA reads as TGTGCCAGCTCACCGACGGGGACCCCAAATCAGCCCCAGCATTTT.

V is TRBV18 and J is TRBJ2-1; D might be TRBD1 (5 bases). The tail of the sequence fits TRBJ2-7 better, so the J call may be wrong. The CDR3 has 15 residues. Germline V gives CDR1 KGHSH, CDR2 LQKENI. CDR3 amino acids: CASSLTGPGPSEQYF. CDR3 coding DNA: TGTGCCAGCTCATTAACCGGGCCAGGGCCCAGCGAGCAGTACTTC.

The chain employs TRBV24-1 and TRBJ2-4; D might be TRBD2 (5 bases). The CDR3 is made up of 17 amino acids. Trimming took off 2 bases at V and 0 bases at J, with 13 bases between the two ends. Germline V gene data show CDR1 as KGHDR and CDR2 as SFDVKD. CDR3 coding DNA: TGTGCCACCAGTGATTGGAGCCCGGGATTAGCCAAAAACATTCAGTACTTC. It codes for CATSDWSPGLAKNIQYF.

The V and J genes are TRBV3-1 and TRBJ2-5; 10 nucleotides align to TRBD2. Matching the DNA end better, TRBJ2-7 makes the J call doubtful. Germline loops: CDR1 LGHDT, CDR2 YNNKEL (reference sequence). CDR3 length: 15 residues. The CDR3 DNA sequence: TGTGCCAGCAGCCAAGTCAGCGGGGGGGACTACGAGCAGTACTTC. Translated: CASSQVSGGDYEQYF.

This clonotype has a handful of counts. The V and J genes are TRBV20-1 and TRBJ2-1, with D maybe TRBD2 (6 bases). The ends were cut back, 5 bases at V and 4 bases at J, with 9 bases in the middle. Germline assignment: CDR1 DFQATT and CDR2 SNEGSKA (reference sequence). CDR3 size: 12 residues. This CDR3 is CSAPGGYNEQFF. In DNA form, the CDR3 reads TGCAGTGCTCCCGGGGGTTACAATGAGCAGTTCTTC.

The rearrangement uses TRBV20-1 and TRBJ2-2; TRBD1 or TRBD2 may be the D gene (6 bases each). The CDR3 contains 13 residues. V lost 1 base to trimming and J lost 7 bases, with 10 bases between them. The V gene's germline CDR1 is DFQATT and CDR2 SNEGSKA (reference sequence). The CDR3 protein is CSARAQGGGELFF. CDR3 DNA: TGCAGTGCTAGAGCACAGGGAGGCGGGGAGCTGTTTTTT.

In this sample, this clonotype turned up many times. This CDR3 is CASSLSVYEQYF. In nucleotides, the CDR3 is TGTGCCAGCAGTTTATCGGTCTACGAGCAGTACTTC. This chain joins TRBV12-3 or TRBV12-4 and TRBJ2-7; the D is unclear. V was clipped by 2 bases and J by 3 bases, with 5 bases between them. The CDR3 totals 12 residues.

Note on this clonotype: The junction departs from the called germline gene at one end, perhaps through a read error. The chain couples TRBV6-6 to TRBJ2-7; either TRBD1 or TRBD2 may fit D (6 bases each). Germline V gene data show CDR1 as MNHNY and CDR2 as SVGAGI (reference sequence). CDR3 length: 15 amino acids. CDR3 region: CASNYRGGQSCEQYF. CDR3 nucleotides: TGTGCCAGCAACTACAGAGGGGGGCAGTCCTGCGAGCAGTACTTC.